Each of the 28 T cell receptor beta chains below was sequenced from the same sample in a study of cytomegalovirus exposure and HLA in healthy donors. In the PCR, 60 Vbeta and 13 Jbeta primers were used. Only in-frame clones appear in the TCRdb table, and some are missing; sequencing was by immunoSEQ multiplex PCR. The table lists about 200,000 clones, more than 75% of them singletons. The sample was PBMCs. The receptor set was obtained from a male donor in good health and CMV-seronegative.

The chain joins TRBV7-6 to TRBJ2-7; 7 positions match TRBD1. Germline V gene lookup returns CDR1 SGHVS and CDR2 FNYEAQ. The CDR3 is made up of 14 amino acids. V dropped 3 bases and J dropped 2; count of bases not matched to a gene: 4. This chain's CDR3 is CASSLKGGPYEQYF. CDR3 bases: TGTGCCAGCAGCTTGAAAGGGGGCCCCTACGAGCAGTACTTC.

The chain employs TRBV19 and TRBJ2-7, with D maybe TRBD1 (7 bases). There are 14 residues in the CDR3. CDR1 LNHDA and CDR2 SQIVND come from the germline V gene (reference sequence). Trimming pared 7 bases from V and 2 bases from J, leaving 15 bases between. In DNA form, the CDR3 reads TGTGCCAGTACAGAGGGCAGGGGGGCCTACGAGCAGTACTTC. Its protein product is CASTEGRGAYEQYF.

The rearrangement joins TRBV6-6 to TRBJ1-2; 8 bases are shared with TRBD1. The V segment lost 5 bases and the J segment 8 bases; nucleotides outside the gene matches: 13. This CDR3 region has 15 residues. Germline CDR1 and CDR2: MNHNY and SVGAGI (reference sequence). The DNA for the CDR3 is TGTGCCAGCAGTGGCAGCGGGACAGGCGAAAGGGGCTACACCTTC. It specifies CASSGSGTGERGYTF.

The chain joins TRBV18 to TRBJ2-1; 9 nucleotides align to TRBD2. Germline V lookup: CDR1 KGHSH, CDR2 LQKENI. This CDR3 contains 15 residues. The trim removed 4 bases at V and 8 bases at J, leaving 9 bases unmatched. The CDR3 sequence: CASSRRLAVGDEQFF. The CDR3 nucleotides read TGTGCCAGCTCACGAAGACTAGCGGTTGGGGATGAGCAGTTCTTC.

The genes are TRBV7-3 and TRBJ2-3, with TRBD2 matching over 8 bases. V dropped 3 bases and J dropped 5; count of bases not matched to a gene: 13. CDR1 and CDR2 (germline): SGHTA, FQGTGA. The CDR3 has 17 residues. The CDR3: CASSFGGAGVEGDTQYF. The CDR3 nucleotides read TGTGCCAGCAGCTTTGGGGGAGCGGGAGTGGAGGGAGATACGCAGTATTTT.

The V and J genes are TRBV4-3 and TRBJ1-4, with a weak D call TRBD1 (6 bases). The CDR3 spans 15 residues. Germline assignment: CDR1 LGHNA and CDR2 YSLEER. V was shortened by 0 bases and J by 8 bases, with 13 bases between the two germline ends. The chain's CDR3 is CASSQEGQGWEKLFF. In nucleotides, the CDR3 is TGCGCCAGCAGCCAAGAGGGGCAGGGGTGGGAAAAACTGTTTTTT.

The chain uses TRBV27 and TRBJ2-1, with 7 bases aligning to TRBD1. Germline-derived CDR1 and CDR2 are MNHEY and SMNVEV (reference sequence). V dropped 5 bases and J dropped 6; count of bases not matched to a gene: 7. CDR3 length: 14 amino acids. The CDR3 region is CASSQGDSLNEQFF. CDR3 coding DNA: TGTGCCAGCAGTCAAGGGGACAGTCTCAATGAGCAGTTCTTC.

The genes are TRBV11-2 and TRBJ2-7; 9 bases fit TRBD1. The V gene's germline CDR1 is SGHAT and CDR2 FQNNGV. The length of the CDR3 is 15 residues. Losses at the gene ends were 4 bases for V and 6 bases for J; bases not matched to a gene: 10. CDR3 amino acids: CASSSQTGGVGEQYF. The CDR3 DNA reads TGTGCCAGCAGCTCCCAGACAGGGGGGGTCGGCGAGCAGTACTTC.

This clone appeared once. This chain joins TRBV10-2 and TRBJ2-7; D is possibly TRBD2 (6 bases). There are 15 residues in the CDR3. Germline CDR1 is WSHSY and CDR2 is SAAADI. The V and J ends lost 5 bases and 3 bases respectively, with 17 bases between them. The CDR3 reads CASSRSPSSDYEQYF. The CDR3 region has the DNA TGCGCCAGCAGTAGGTCCCCTTCTAGCGACTACGAGCAGTACTTC.

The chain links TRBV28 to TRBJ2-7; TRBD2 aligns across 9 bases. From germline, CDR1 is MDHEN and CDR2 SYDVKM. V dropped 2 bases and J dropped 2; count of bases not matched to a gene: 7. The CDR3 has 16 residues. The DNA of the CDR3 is TGTGCCAGCAGTTTACCAAGCGGGAGGCAACCCTACGAGCAGTACTTC. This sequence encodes CASSLPSGRQPYEQYF. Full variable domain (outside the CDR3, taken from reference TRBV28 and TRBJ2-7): DVKVTQSSRYLVKRTGEKVFLECVQDMDHENMFWYRQDPGLGLRLIYFSYDVKMKEKGDIPEGYSVSREKKERFSLILESASTNQTSMYLCASSLPSGRQPYEQYFGPGTRLTVT.

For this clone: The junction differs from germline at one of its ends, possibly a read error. CDR3 in amino acids: CASSISGNAEAFF. CDR3 bases: TGTGCCAGTAGTATTAGCGGGAACGCTGAAGCTTTCTTT. The V call is TRBV19, the J call TRBJ1-1; no reliable D call. The germline gives CDR1 LNHDA, CDR2 SQIVND (reference sequence). This CDR3 has 13 residues.

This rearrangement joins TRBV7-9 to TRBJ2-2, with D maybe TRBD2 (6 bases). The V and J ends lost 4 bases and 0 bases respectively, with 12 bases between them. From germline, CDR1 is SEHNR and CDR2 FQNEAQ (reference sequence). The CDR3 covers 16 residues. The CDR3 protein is CASSSGTLANTGELFF. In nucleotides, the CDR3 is TGTGCCAGCAGCTCCGGGACTCTTGCGAACACCGGGGAGCTGTTTTTT.

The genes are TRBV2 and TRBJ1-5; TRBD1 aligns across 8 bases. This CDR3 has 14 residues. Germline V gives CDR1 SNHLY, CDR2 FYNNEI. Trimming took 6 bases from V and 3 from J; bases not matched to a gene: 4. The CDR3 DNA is TGTGCCAGCAGCGGACAGGGCCACAATCAGCCCCAGCATTTT. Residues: CASSGQGHNQPQHF. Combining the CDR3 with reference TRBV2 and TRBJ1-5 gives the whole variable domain EPEVTQTPSHQVTQMGQEVILRCVPISNHLYFYWYRQILGQKVEFLVSFYNNEISEKSEIFDDQFSVERPDGSNFTLKIRSTKLEDSAMYFCASSGQGHNQPQHFGDGTRLSIL.

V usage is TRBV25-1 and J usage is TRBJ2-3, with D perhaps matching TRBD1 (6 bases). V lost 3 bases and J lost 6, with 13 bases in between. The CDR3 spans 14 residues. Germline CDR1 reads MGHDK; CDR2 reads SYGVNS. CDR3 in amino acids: CASSEPMRGDTQYF. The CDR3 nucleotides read TGTGCCAGCAGTGAGCCCATGAGGGGGGATACGCAGTATTTT.

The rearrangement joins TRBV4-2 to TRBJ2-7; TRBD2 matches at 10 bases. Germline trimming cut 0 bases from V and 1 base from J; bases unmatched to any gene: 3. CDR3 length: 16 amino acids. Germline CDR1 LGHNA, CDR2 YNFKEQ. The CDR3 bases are TGTGCCAGCAGCCAAGAAGCTAGCGGGGGATCCTACGAGCAGTACTTC. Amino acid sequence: CASSQEASGGSYEQYF.

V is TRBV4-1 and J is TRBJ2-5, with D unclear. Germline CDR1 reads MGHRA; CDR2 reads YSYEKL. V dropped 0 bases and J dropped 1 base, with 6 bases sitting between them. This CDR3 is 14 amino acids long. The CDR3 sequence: CASSQESSQETQYF. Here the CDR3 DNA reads TGCGCCAGCAGCCAAGAATCTTCCCAAGAGACCCAGTACTTC.

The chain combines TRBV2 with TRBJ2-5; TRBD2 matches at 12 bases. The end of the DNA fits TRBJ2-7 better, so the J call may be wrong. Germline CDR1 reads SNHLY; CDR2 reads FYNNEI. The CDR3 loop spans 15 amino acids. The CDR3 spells CASSGRLAGVYEQYF. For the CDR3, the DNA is TGTGCCAGCAGTGGTCGACTAGCGGGAGTCTACGAGCAGTACTTC.

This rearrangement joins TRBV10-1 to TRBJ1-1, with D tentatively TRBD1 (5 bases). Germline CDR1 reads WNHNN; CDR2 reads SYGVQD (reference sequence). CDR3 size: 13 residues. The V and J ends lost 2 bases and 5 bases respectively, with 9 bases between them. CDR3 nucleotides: TGCGCCAGCAGTGAGATGGGGGGTACTGAAGCTTTCTTT. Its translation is CASSEMGGTEAFF.

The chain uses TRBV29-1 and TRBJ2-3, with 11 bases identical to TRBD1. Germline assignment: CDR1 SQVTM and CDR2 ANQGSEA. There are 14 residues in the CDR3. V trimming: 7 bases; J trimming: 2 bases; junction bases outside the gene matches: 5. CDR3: CSGGQGAITDTQYF. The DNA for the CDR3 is TGCAGCGGAGGACAGGGGGCGATCACAGATACGCAGTATTTT.

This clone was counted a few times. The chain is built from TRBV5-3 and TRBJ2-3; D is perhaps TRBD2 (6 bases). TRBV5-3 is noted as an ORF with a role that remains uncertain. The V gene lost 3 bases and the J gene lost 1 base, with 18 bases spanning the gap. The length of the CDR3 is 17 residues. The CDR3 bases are TGTGCCAGAAGCTGGGGCGGGGACGGCCCAGGCACAGATACGCAGTATTTT. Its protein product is CARSWGGDGPGTDTQYF.

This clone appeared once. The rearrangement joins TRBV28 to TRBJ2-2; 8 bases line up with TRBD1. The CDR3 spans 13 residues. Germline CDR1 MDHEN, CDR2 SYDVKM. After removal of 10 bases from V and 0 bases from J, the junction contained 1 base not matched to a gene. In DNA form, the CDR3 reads TGTGCCACGGGACAGGCGAACACCGGGGAGCTGTTTTTT. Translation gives CATGQANTGELFF.

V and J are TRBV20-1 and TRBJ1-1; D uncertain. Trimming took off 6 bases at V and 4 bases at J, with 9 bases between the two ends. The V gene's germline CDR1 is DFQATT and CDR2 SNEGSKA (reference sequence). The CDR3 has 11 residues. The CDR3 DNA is TGCAGTGCCGGTACTGCCACTGAAGCTTTCTTT. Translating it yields CSAGTATEAFF.

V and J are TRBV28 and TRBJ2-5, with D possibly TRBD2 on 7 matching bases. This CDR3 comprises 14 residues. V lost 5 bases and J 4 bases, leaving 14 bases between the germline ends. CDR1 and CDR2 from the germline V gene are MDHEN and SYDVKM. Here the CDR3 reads CASSRPAGAETQYF. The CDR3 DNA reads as TGTGCCAGCAGTCGCCCCGCGGGGGCAGAGACCCAGTACTTC. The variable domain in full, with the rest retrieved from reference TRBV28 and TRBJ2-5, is DVKVTQSSRYLVKRTGEKVFLECVQDMDHENMFWYRQDPGLGLRLIYFSYDVKMKEKGDIPEGYSVSREKKERFSLILESASTNQTSMYLCASSRPAGAETQYFGPGTRLLVL.

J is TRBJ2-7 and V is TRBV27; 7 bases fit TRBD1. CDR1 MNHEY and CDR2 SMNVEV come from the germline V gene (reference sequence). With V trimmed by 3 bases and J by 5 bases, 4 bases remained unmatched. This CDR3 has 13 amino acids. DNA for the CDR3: TGTGCCAGCAGTTTGGGCAGGGGGAACGAGCAGTACTTC. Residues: CASSLGRGNEQYF.

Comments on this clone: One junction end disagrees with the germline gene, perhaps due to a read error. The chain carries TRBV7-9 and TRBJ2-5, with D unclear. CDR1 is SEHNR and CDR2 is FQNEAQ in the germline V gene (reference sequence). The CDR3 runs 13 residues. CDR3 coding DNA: TGTGCCATCAAACGACTGAATCAAGAGGCCCAGTACTTC. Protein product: CAIKRLNQEAQYF.

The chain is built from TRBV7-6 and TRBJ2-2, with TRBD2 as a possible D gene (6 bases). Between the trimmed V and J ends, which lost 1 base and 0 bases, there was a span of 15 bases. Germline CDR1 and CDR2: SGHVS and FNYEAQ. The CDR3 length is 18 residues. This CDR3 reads CASSLGRVSRANTGELFF. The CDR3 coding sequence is TGTGCCAGCAGCTTAGGGAGGGTATCGCGCGCGAACACCGGGGAGCTGTTTTTT.

The CDR3 loop is CASSLGGGIQETQYF. In nucleotides, the CDR3 is TGCGCCAGCAGCTTGGGGGGCGGAATTCAAGAGACCCAGTACTTC. This chain uses TRBV5-1 with TRBJ2-5; the D gene is possibly TRBD1 (5 bases). This CDR3 spans 15 amino acids. The V gene's germline CDR1 is SGHRS and CDR2 YFSETQ. Between the trimmed V and J ends, which lost 0 bases and 2 bases, there was a span of 11 bases.

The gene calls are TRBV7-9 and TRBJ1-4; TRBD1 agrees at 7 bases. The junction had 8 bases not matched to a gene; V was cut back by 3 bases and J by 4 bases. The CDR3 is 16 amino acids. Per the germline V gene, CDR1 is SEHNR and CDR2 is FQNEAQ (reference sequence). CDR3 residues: CASSLTGTVNNEKLFF. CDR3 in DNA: TGTGCCAGCAGCTTGACCGGGACAGTTAATAATGAAAAACTGTTTTTT.